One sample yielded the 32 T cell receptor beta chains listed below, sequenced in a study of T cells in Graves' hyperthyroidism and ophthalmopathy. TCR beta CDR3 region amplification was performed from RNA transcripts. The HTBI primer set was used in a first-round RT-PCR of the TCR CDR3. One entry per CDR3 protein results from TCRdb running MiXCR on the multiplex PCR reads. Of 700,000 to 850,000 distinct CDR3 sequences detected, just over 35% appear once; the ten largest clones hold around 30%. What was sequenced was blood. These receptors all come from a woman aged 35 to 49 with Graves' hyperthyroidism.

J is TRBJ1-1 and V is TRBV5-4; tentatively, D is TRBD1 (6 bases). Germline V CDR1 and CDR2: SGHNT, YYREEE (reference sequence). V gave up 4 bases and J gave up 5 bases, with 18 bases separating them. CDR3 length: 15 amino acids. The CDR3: CASSDNSGVLTEAFF. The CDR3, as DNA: TGTGCCAGCAGCGATAATTCAGGGGTGTTAACTGAAGCTTTCTTT.

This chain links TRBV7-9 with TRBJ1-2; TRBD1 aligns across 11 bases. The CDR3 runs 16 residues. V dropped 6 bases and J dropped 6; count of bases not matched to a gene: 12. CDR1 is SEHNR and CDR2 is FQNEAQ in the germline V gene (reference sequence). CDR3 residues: CASRSRGTGGRDGYTF. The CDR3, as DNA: TGTGCCAGCAGATCCCGGGGGACAGGGGGTAGGGATGGCTACACCTTC.

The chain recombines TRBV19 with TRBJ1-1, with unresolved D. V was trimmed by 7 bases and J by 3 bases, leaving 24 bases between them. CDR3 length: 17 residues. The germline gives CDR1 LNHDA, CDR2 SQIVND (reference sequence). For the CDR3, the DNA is TGTGCCAGTACCCCCACCGGACTAGGCGTGGGATACACTGAAGCTTTCTTT. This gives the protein CASTPTGLGVGYTEAFF.

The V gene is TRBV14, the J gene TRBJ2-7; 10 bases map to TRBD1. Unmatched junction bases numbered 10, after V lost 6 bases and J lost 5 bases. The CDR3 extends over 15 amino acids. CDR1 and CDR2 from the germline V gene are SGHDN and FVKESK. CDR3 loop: CASSFGDRGLNEQYF. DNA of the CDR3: TGTGCCAGCAGTTTTGGGGACAGGGGTCTCAACGAGCAGTACTTC.

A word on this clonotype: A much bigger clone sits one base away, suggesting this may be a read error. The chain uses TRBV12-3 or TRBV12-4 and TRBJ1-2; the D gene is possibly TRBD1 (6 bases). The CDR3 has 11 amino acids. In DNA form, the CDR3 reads TGTGCCGTACTGGGGGGCTATGGCTACGCCTTC. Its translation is CAVLGGYGYAF.

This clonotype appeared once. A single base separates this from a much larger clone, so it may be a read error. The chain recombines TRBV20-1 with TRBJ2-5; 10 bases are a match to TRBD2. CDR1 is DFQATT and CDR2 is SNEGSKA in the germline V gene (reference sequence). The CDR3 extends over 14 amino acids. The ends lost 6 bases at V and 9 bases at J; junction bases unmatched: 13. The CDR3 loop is CSADASGRREAQYF. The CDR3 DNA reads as TGCAGTGCGGACGCTAGCGGGAGACGGGAGGCCCAGTACTTC.

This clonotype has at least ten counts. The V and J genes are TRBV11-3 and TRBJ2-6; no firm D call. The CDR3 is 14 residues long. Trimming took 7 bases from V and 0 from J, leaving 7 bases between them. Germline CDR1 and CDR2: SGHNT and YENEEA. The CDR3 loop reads CASTQFSGANVLTF. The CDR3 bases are TGTGCCAGCACCCAATTCTCTGGGGCCAACGTCCTGACTTTC.

DNA for the CDR3: TGTGCCAGCAGCTTCAACCCCAGTCTCGGACGGGATGGCTACACCTTC. Amino acid sequence: CASSFNPSLGRDGYTF. The gene calls are TRBV7-9 and TRBJ1-2, with D uncertain. CDR1 SEHNR and CDR2 FQNEAQ come from the germline V gene (reference sequence). This CDR3 is 16 amino acids long. Trimming pared 3 bases from V and 6 bases from J, leaving 20 bases between.

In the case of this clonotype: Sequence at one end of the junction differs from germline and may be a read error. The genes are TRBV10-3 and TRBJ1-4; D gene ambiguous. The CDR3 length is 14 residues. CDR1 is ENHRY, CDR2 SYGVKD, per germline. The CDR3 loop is CANSKALTNEKLFF. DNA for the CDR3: TGTGCCAACAGTAAGGCTCTGACTAATGAAAAACTGTTTTTT.

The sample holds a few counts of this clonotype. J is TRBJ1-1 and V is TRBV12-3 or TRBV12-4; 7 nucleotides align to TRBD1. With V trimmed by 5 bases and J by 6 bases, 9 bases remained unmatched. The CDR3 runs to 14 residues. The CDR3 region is CASSTPGGWAEAFF. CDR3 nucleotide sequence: TGTGCCAGCAGTACCCCAGGGGGGTGGGCTGAAGCTTTCTTT.

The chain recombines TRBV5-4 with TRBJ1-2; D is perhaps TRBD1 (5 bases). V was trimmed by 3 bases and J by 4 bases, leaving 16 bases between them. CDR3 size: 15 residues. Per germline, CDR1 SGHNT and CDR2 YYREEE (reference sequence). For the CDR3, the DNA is TGTGCCAGCAGCTCGATAAGGGGATCGGCCTATGGCTACACCTTC. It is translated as CASSSIRGSAYGYTF.

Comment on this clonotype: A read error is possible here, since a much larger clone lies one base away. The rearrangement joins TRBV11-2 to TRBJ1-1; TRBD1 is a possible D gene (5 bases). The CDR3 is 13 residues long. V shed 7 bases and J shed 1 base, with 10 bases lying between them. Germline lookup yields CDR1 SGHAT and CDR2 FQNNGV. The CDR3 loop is CASTIRENTEAFF. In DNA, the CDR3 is TGTGCCAGCACCATCAGGGAGAACACTGAAGCTTTCTTT.

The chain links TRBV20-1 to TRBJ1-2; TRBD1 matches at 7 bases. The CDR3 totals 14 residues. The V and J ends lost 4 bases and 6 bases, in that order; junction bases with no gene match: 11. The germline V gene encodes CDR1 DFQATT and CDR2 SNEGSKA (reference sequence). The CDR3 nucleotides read TGCAGTGCTAAACCAGGGACAGTGGATAATGGCTACACCTTC. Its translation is CSAKPGTVDNGYTF.

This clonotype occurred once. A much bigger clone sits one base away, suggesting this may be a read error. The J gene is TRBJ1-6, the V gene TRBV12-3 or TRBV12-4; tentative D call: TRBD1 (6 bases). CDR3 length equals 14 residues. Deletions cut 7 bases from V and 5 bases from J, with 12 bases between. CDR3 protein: CASKGGRHNSPLHF. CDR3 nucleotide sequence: TGTGCCAGCAAGGGGGGACGGCATAATTCACCCCTCCACTTT.

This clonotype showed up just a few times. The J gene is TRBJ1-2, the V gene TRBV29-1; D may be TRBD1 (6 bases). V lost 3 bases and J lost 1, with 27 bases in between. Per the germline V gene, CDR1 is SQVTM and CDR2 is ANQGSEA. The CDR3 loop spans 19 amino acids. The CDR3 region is CSVDGTVISQGLLNYGYTF. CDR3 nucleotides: TGCAGCGTTGATGGAACTGTTATTTCACAGGGCCTCCTTAACTATGGCTACACCTTC.

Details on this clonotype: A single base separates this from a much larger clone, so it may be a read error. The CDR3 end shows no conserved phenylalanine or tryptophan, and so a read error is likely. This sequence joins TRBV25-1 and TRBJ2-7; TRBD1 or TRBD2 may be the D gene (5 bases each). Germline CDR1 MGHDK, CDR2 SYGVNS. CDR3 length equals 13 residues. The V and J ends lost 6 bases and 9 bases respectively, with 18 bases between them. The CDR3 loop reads CASSLDTSRGQYS. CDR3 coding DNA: TGTGCCAGCAGCTTAGACACATCGAGGGGGCAGTACTCC.

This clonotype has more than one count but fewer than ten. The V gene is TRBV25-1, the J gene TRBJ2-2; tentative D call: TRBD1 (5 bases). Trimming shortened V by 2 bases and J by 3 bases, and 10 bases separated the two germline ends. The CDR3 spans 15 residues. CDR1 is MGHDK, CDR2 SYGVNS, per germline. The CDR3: CASSEQVGDTGELFF. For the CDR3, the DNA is TGTGCCAGCAGTGAACAAGTAGGGGACACCGGGGAGCTGTTTTTT.

CDR3 loop: CASSSRLAEQTYEQYF. For the CDR3, the DNA is TGTGCCAGCAGCTCGAGACTAGCGGAACAAACCTACGAGCAGTACTTC. The genes are TRBV6-1 and TRBJ2-7, with 9 bases lining up with TRBD2. The CDR3 consists of 16 residues. The junction had 11 bases not matched to a gene; V was cut back by 6 bases and J by 2 bases. CDR1 and CDR2 (germline): MNHNS, SASEGT.

The CDR3 coding sequence is TGTGCCACCAGTGAGCCACGACAGAATTATGGCTACACCTTC. As protein: CATSEPRQNYGYTF. The chain uses TRBV24-1 and TRBJ1-2; a possible D gene is TRBD1 (5 bases). Germline V lookup: CDR1 KGHDR, CDR2 SFDVKD. CDR3 length equals 14 residues. Trimming took off 4 bases at V and 5 bases at J, with 13 bases between the two ends.

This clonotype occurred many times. The CDR3 DNA reads as TGTGCCAGCAGTGAGGGGTGGGGTGTGAACACTGAAGCTTTCTTT. Amino acids: CASSEGWGVNTEAFF. V is TRBV2 and J is TRBJ1-1; no reliable D call. Germline CDR1 is SNHLY and CDR2 is FYNNEI. Trimming shortened V by 3 bases and J by 0 bases, and 11 bases separated the two germline ends. The CDR3 has 15 amino acids.

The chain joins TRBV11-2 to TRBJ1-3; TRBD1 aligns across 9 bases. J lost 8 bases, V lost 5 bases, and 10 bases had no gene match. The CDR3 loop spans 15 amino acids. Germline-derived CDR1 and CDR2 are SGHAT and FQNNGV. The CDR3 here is CASSPHRGPGDTIYF. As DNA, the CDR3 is TGTGCCAGCAGCCCACACAGGGGGCCCGGAGACACCATATATTTT.

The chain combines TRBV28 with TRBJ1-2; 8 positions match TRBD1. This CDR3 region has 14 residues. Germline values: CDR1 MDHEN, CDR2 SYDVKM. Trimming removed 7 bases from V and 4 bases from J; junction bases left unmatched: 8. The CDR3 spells CASTLPGQAYGYTF. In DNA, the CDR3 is TGTGCCAGCACACTGCCGGGACAGGCCTATGGCTACACCTTC.

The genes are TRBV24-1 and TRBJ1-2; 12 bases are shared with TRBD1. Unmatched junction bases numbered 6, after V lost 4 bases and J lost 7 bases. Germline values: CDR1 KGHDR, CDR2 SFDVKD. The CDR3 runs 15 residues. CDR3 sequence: CATSETGTGGGGYTF. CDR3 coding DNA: TGTGCCACCAGTGAGACAGGGACAGGGGGCGGTGGCTACACCTTC.

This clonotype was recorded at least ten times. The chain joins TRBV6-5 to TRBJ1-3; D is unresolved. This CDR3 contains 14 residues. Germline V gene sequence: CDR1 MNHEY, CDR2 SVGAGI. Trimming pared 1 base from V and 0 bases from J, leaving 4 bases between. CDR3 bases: TGTGCCAGCAGTTACTACAGCTCTGGAAACACCATATATTTT. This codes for CASSYYSSGNTIYF.

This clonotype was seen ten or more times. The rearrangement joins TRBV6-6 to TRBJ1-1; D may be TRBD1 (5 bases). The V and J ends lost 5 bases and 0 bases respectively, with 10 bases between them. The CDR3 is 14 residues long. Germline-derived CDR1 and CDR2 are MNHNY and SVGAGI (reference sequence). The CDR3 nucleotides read TGTGCCAGCAGTACCCCGACAGTGAACACTGAAGCTTTCTTT. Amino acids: CASSTPTVNTEAFF.

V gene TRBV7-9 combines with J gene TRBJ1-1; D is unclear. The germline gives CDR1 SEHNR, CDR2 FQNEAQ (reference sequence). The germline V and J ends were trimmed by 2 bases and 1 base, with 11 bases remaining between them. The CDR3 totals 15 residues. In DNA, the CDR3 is TGTGCCAGCAGCTTAAGGGTCATTCGGAACACTGAAGCTTTCTTT. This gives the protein CASSLRVIRNTEAFF. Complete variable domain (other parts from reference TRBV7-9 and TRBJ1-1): DTGVSQNPRHKITKRGQNVTFRCDPISEHNRLYWYRQTLGQGPEFLTYFQNEAQLEKSRLLSDRFSAERPKGSFSTLEIQRTEQGDSAMYLCASSLRVIRNTEAFFGQGTRLTVV.

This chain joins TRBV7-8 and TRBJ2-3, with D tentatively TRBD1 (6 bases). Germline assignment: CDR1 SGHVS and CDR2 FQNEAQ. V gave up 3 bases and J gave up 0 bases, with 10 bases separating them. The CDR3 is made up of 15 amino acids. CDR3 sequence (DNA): TGTGCCAGCAGCTTCCGGCAGGGGAGCACAGATACGCAGTATTTT. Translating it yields CASSFRQGSTDTQYF. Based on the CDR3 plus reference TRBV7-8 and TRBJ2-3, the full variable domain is GAGVSQSPRYKVAKRGQDVALRCDPISGHVSLFWYQQALGQGPEFLTYFQNEAQLDKSGLPSDRFFAERPEGSVSTLKIQRTQQEDSAVYLCASSFRQGSTDTQYFGPGTRLTVL.

CDR3 amino acids: CASSPKTGTHAYEQYF. The CDR3 nucleotides are TGTGCCAGCAGCCCGAAGACCGGGACTCATGCCTACGAGCAGTACTTC. The chain links TRBV7-2 to TRBJ2-7, with D possibly TRBD2 on 6 matching bases. CDR3 size: 16 residues. V shed 5 bases and J shed 2 bases, with 19 bases lying between them. CDR1 and CDR2 from the germline V gene are SGHTA and FQGNSA.

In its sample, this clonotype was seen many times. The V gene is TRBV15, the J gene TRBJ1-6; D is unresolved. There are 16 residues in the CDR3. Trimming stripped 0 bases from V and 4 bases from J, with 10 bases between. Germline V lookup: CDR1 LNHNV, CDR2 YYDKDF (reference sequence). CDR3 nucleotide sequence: TGTGCCACCAGCAGAGACCCCGCCGGTTATAATTCACCCCTCCACTTT. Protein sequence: CATSRDPAGYNSPLHF.

The CDR3 spells CASSSWTGINYGYTF. CDR3 coding DNA: TGTGCCAGCAGCTCCTGGACAGGGATCAACTATGGCTACACCTTC. The chain joins TRBV7-2 to TRBJ1-2; 8 bases agree with TRBD1. The CDR3 length is 15 residues. Germline CDR1 and CDR2: SGHTA and FQGNSA. Losses at the gene ends were 4 bases for V and 2 bases for J; bases not matched to a gene: 6.

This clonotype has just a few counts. The chain's CDR3 is CASSTGTTNEKLFF. The CDR3 nucleotides read TGTGCCAGTTCCACGGGGACAACTAATGAAAAACTGTTTTTT. The chain uses TRBV12-3 or TRBV12-4 and TRBJ1-4; D is ambiguous. This CDR3 comprises 14 residues. V was clipped by 9 bases and J by 0 bases, with 11 bases between them.

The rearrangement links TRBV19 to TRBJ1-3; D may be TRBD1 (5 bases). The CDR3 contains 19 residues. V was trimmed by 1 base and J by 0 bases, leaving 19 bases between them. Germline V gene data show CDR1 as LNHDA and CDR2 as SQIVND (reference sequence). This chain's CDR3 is CASSIGYLTEPFSGNTIYF. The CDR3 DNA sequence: TGTGCCAGTAGTATAGGATACCTGACAGAACCATTCTCTGGAAACACCATATATTTT.